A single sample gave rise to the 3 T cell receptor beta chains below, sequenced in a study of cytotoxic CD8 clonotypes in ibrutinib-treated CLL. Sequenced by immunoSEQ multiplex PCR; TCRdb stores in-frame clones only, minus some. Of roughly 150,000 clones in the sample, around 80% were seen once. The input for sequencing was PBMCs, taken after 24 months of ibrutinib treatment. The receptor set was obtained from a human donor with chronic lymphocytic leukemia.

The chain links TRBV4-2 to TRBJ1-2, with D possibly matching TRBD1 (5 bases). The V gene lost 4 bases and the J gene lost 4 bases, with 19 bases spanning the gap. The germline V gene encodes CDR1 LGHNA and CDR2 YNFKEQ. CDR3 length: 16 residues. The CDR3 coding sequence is TGTGCCAGCAGCCTGAACCCCGGGGCAGCCGCCTATGGCTACACCTTC. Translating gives CASSLNPGAAAYGYTF.

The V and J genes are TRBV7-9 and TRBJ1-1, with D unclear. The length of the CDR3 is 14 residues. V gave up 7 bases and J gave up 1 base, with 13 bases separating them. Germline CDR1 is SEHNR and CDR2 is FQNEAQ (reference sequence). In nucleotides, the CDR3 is TGTGCCAGCACTTATACCACGGCGAACACTGAAGCTTTCTTT. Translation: CASTYTTANTEAFF. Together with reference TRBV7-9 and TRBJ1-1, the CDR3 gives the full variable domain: DTGVSQNPRHKITKRGQNVTFRCDPISEHNRLYWYRQTLGQGPEFLTYFQNEAQLEKSRLLSDRFSAERPKGSFSTLEIQRTEQGDSAMYLCASTYTTANTEAFFGQGTRLTVV.

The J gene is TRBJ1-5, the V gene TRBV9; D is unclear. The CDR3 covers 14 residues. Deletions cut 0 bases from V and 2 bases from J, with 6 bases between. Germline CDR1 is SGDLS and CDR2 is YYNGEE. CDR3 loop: CASSVDHGNQPQHF. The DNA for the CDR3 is TGTGCCAGCAGCGTAGATCACGGCAATCAGCCCCAGCATTTT.